The rows below give T cell receptor beta chains drawn from one sample of a study of CD8 T cells in ankylosing spondylitis. One entry per CDR3 protein results from TCRdb running MiXCR on the 5' RACE reads. The table lists more than 600,000 distinct CDR3 sequences, roughly 19% of them singletons, with about a fifth in the top ten. Material for sequencing was blood, either unsorted or a sorted T cell fraction (not recorded which). These receptors all stem from a male donor with ankylosing spondylitis. Both conserved end residues are part of each CDR3. Fields, in order: CDR3 protein, CDR3 DNA, clone size, J gene, D gene, V gene. D genes are given only for firm matches. Expanded clones are given a class, and other clones once, few, many or no size at all.

CASSPGLAGGLTGELFF,TGCGCCAGCAGCCCTGGACTAGCGGGAGGGTTGACCGGGGAGCTGTTTTTT,few,TRBJ2-2,TRBD2,TRBV5-1
CASSPRTGVATNEKLFF,TGTGCCAGCTCGCCTCGGACAGGAGTAGCAACTAATGAAAAACTGTTTTTT,few,TRBJ1-4,TRBD1,TRBV18
CASGLTGAQPQHF,TGTGCCAGCGGACTAACAGGGGCTCAGCCCCAGCATTTT,few,TRBJ1-5,TRBD1,TRBV6-1
CASSQDEQGWETQYF,TGCGCCAGCAGCCAAGATGAACAGGGTTGGGAGACCCAGTACTTC,few,TRBJ2-5,-,TRBV4-1
CASSLGWRDNEQFF,TGCGCCAGCAGCTTGGGTTGGCGAGACAATGAGCAGTTCTTC,-,TRBJ2-1,-,TRBV5-1
CAISDTDREYGYTF,TGTGCCATCAGTGACACGGACAGAGAGTATGGCTACACCTTC,-,TRBJ1-2,-,TRBV10-3
CASSLTDSFTKAFF,TGCGCCAGCAGCTTGACGGACAGTTTCACTAAAGCTTTCTTT,-,TRBJ1-1,-,TRBV5-1
CASWGPGTDTQYF,TGTGCCAGCTGGGGGCCAGGCACAGATACGCAGTATTTT,few,TRBJ2-3,-,TRBV7-9
CASSYSWGGNTEAFF,TGTGCCAGCAGTTACTCTTGGGGGGGGAACACTGAAGCTTTCTTT,few,TRBJ1-1,-,TRBV6-5
CASSSGGPNTGELFF,TGCGCCAGCAGCTCCGGGGGGCCTAACACCGGGGAGCTGTTTTTT,many,TRBJ2-2,-,TRBV5-1
CSAKERYEQYF,TGCAGTGCTAAGGAGCGCTACGAGCAGTACTTC,few,TRBJ2-7,-,TRBV20-1
CASSSGMSYNEQFF,TGCGCCAGCAGCTCAGGGATGTCCTACAATGAGCAGTTCTTC,-,TRBJ2-1,-,TRBV5-1
CASSSWGIGELFF,TGTGCCAGCAGCTCCTGGGGCATCGGGGAGCTGTTTTTT,-,TRBJ2-2,-,TRBV5-4